These 29 T cell receptor beta chains were all obtained from the same sample, sequenced in a study of blood T cell repertoires in COVID-19. The method was immunoSEQ multiplex PCR; TCRdb's version includes in-frame clones alone and lacks a portion of them. The table shows approximately 180,000 clones, with approximately 85% occurring only once. The sample was peripheral blood. Source of these receptors: a woman aged 80 or over with acute or convalescent COVID-19.

This rearrangement joins TRBV30 to TRBJ2-7; TRBD1 agrees at 9 bases. Trimming removed 5 bases from V and 0 bases from J; junction bases left unmatched: 5. Germline CDR1 GTSNPN, CDR2 SVGIG (reference sequence). The CDR3 extends over 14 amino acids. The CDR3 protein is CAWRTGGISYEQYF. For the CDR3, the DNA is TGTGCCTGGCGAACAGGGGGCATCTCCTACGAGCAGTACTTC.

This sequence joins TRBV6-2 or TRBV6-3 and TRBJ2-7; 8 positions agree with TRBD2. From germline, CDR1 is MNHEY and CDR2 SVGEGT. The CDR3 covers 19 residues. V was clipped by 0 bases and J by 2 bases; unmatched bases: 15. The CDR3 protein is CASSYSKGQQRGLPYEQYF. In nucleotides, the CDR3 is TGTGCCAGCAGTTACTCGAAGGGACAACAGCGGGGGCTTCCCTACGAGCAGTACTTC.

V is TRBV2 and J is TRBJ1-6; TRBD1 might be the D (6 bases). Trimming stripped 4 bases from V and 14 bases from J, with 27 bases between. In germline, CDR1 is SNHLY, CDR2 FYNNEI. This CDR3 has 17 residues. CDR3 bases: TGTGCCAGCAGTGGAAGCCGGGACACCGGGTTCGGATTCACCCTCCACTTT. Amino acid sequence: CASSGSRDTGFGFTLHF.

The chain couples TRBV5-1 to TRBJ2-3; the match to TRBD2 covers 11 bases. The germline gives CDR1 SGHRS, CDR2 YFSETQ. The CDR3 extends over 18 amino acids. V was clipped by 0 bases and J by 0 bases; unmatched bases: 6. The CDR3 DNA reads as TGCGCCAGCAGCTTGGTCACTAGCGGGGGACTTAGCACAGATACGCAGTATTTT. Encoded protein: CASSLVTSGGLSTDTQYF.

V usage is TRBV15 and J usage is TRBJ1-4, with D maybe TRBD1 (6 bases). Trimming took off 8 bases at V and 8 bases at J, with 12 bases between the two ends. The germline V gene encodes CDR1 LNHNV and CDR2 YYDKDF (reference sequence). This CDR3 region has 12 residues. Written as DNA, the CDR3 is TGTGCCACCGGACAGCAGAAGGAAAAACTGTTTTTT. It translates to CATGQQKEKLFF.

J is TRBJ2-7 and V is TRBV2; D may be TRBD2 (6 bases). Germline V gives CDR1 SNHLY, CDR2 FYNNEI. Trimming took 6 bases from V and 2 from J, leaving 20 bases between them. CDR3 length equals 16 residues. The CDR3: CASSPLGGARPYEQYF. CDR3 nucleotide sequence: TGTGCCAGCAGCCCCCTCGGCGGGGCCCGACCCTACGAGCAGTACTTC.

V usage is TRBV5-1 and J usage is TRBJ1-2, with D tentatively TRBD1 (6 bases). V was trimmed by 3 bases and J by 3 bases, leaving 12 bases between them. CDR3 length equals 14 residues. Germline-derived CDR1 and CDR2 are SGHRS and YFSETQ. The CDR3 nucleotides are TGCGCCAGCAGCTCGACAGGAGACGACTATGGCTACACCTTC. This sequence encodes CASSSTGDDYGYTF.

The V gene is TRBV6-5, the J gene TRBJ2-7; 9 bases match TRBD1. V shed 5 bases and J 1 base; nucleotides not matched to a gene: 6. Germline V gene lookup returns CDR1 MNHEY and CDR2 SVGAGI. The CDR3 has 15 residues. In nucleotides, the CDR3 is TGTGCCAGCAGTACAGGGGGCGCGGGATCCTACGAGCAGTACTTC. The encoded protein is CASSTGGAGSYEQYF.

The rearrangement links TRBV6-2 or TRBV6-3 to TRBJ2-7; 8 bases map to TRBD1. Unmatched junction bases numbered 2, after V lost 2 bases and J lost 5 bases. The germline V gene encodes CDR1 MNHEY and CDR2 SVGEGT. The CDR3 sequence is 13 residues long. DNA of the CDR3: TGTGCCAGCAGTTACCGGACAGGGAACGAGCAGTACTTC. Its protein product is CASSYRTGNEQYF.

The rearrangement links TRBV5-4 to TRBJ2-1; TRBD2 is a possible D gene (6 bases). Germline V gene lookup returns CDR1 SGHNT and CDR2 YYREEE (reference sequence). Trimming stripped 5 bases from V and 6 bases from J, with 18 bases between. The CDR3 spans 15 residues. CDR3 loop: CASRWGSGGANEQFF. The CDR3 coding sequence is TGTGCCAGCAGATGGGGGTCGGGCGGGGCCAATGAGCAGTTCTTC.

In its sample, this clone was seen a few times. This chain links TRBV6-2 or TRBV6-3 with TRBJ2-3; 8 bases are a match to TRBD1. The CDR3 is 14 residues long. Losses at the gene ends were 6 bases for V and 3 bases for J; bases not matched to a gene: 5. CDR1 and CDR2 (germline): MNHEY, SVGEGT. The CDR3 region has the DNA TGTGCCAGCAGCTGGGACAGGAGTACAGATACGCAGTATTTT. It yields the protein CASSWDRSTDTQYF.

This clone appeared a few times. The chain has TRBV28 and TRBJ2-7, with TRBD2 matching over 9 bases. CDR1 is MDHEN, CDR2 SYDVKM, per germline. The CDR3 loop spans 14 amino acids. J was trimmed by 2 bases and V by 8 bases; bases with no gene match: 7. The CDR3: CASEPAGGTYEQYF. The CDR3 nucleotides are TGTGCCAGCGAACCAGCGGGAGGAACCTACGAGCAGTACTTC.

CDR3 in amino acids: CATKSGWGNQPQHF. In DNA, the CDR3 is TGTGCCACCAAGTCAGGGTGGGGAAATCAGCCCCAGCATTTT. This chain connects TRBV15 to TRBJ1-5, with D maybe TRBD1 (5 bases). Germline assignment: CDR1 LNHNV and CDR2 YYDKDF (reference sequence). V shed 7 bases and J shed 4 bases, with 14 bases lying between them. The CDR3 is 14 amino acids. The whole variable domain, filled in from reference TRBV15 and TRBJ1-5, reads DAMVIQNPRYQVTQFGKPVTLSCSQTLNHNVMYWYQQKSSQAPKLLFHYYDKDFNNEADTPDNFQSRRPNTSFCFLDIRSPGLGDTAMYLCATKSGWGNQPQHFGDGTRLSIL.

The chain combines TRBV10-3 with TRBJ1-1; D remains unclear. The V end lost 3 bases, the J end lost 3 bases, and 5 bases lay between the germline ends. The length of the CDR3 is 12 residues. Germline CDR1 ENHRY, CDR2 SYGVKD. This chain's CDR3 is CAISDSYTEAFF. CDR3 DNA sequence: TGTGCCATCAGTGACTCGTACACTGAAGCTTTCTTT.

This sequence joins TRBV3-1 (or the pseudogene TRBV3-2) and TRBJ2-7; no definite D call. The CDR3 covers 14 residues. Trimming removed 4 bases from V and 9 bases from J, with 19 bases in between. Germline CDR1 reads LGHDT; CDR2 reads YNNKEL (reference sequence). The CDR3 sequence: CASSPRGTQSGQYF. CDR3 in DNA: TGTGCCAGCAGCCCAAGAGGAACCCAAAGTGGGCAGTACTTC.

This clone showed up just once. The chain joins TRBV19 to TRBJ1-4; no firm D call. The CDR3 totals 14 residues. Trimming stripped 4 bases from V and 13 bases from J, with 19 bases between. CDR1 LNHDA and CDR2 SQIVND come from the germline V gene (reference sequence). The CDR3 bases are TGTGCCAGTAGTAGAACACCCTTAATCGAGGGACTGTTTTTT. It encodes CASSRTPLIEGLFF. The full variable domain, rest sourced from reference TRBV19 and TRBJ1-4, is DGGITQSPKYLFRKEGQNVTLSCEQNLNHDAMYWYRQDPGQGLRLIYYSQIVNDFQKGDIAEGYSVSREKKESFPLTVTSAQKNPTAFYLCASSRTPLIEGLFFGSGTQLSVL.

In this sample, this clone turned up once. J is TRBJ2-3 and V is TRBV27; D is possibly TRBD2 (6 bases). The CDR3 contains 15 residues. The V and J ends lost 8 bases and 2 bases respectively, with 17 bases between them. Germline CDR1 and CDR2: MNHEY and SMNVEV (reference sequence). CDR3 loop: CASHVVGRDTDTQYF. The CDR3 region has the DNA TGTGCCAGCCACGTTGTGGGGCGGGACACAGATACGCAGTATTTT.

The rearrangement uses TRBV6-6 and TRBJ1-2; 7 nucleotides line up with TRBD1. Germline lookup yields CDR1 MNHNY and CDR2 SVGAGI (reference sequence). The CDR3 runs 12 residues. The ends lost 9 bases at V and 4 bases at J; junction bases unmatched: 5. CDR3 protein: CASHTGAYGYTF. The CDR3, as DNA: TGTGCCAGTCACACAGGGGCCTATGGCTACACCTTC.

This clone was seen a few times. This CDR3 reads CASSELVGTGSSREQYF. The CDR3 coding sequence is TGTGCCAGCAGTGAACTCGTAGGGACAGGGTCTTCTCGAGAGCAGTACTTC. V is TRBV6-1 and J is TRBJ2-7, with 9 bases aligning to TRBD1. Germline V CDR1 and CDR2: MNHNS, SASEGT. Trimming took 2 bases from V and 7 from J; bases not matched to a gene: 15. There are 17 residues in the CDR3.

Only a few counts were recorded for this clone. This same CDR3 is encoded by further DNA sequences in the sample. The V gene is TRBV5-1, the J gene TRBJ2-5, with D perhaps matching TRBD2 (6 bases). This CDR3 region has 13 residues. Deletions cut 4 bases from V and 4 bases from J, with 11 bases between. The germline V gene encodes CDR1 SGHRS and CDR2 YFSETQ. CDR3 region: CASSLGAGETQYF. The CDR3 DNA follows: TGCGCCAGCAGCCTAGGAGCGGGAGAGACCCAGTACTTC.

The chain couples TRBV9 to TRBJ2-1; D gene ambiguous. The CDR3 is 15 residues long. CDR1 SGDLS and CDR2 YYNGEE come from the germline V gene. The ends were cut back, 5 bases at V and 0 bases at J, with 12 bases in the middle. CDR3 nucleotide sequence: TGTGCCAGCAGTGCTAGTCTGAACTCCTACAATGAGCAGTTCTTC. Translation: CASSASLNSYNEQFF.

About this clone: Other DNA variants within this sample encode the same CDR3. The chain uses TRBV12-3 or TRBV12-4 and TRBJ1-1, with D unresolved. Trimming pared 3 bases from V and 5 bases from J, leaving 4 bases between. The CDR3 contains 11 residues. The CDR3 nucleotides are TGTGCCAGCAGTTTCCGGACTGAAGCTTTCTTT. The encoded protein is CASSFRTEAFF.

This chain uses TRBV9 with TRBJ2-5; 8 positions match TRBD1. The germline gives CDR1 SGDLS, CDR2 YYNGEE. The CDR3 covers 15 residues. With 4 bases clipped from V and 5 bases from J, the junction kept 10 bases outside the gene matches. CDR3 loop: CASSIDWTGSETQYF. DNA for the CDR3: TGTGCCAGCAGCATAGATTGGACAGGGTCGGAGACCCAGTACTTC.

The V and J genes are TRBV5-1 and TRBJ2-1, with 13 bases fitting TRBD2. Germline values: CDR1 SGHRS, CDR2 YFSETQ. The CDR3 extends over 16 amino acids. V lost 3 bases and J lost 7; bases outside the gene matches: 7. DNA for the CDR3: TGCGCCAGCAGCTCACCACTAGCGGGGGGGCGGAATGAGCAGTTCTTC. Protein product: CASSSPLAGGRNEQFF. Full variable domain (outside the CDR3, taken from reference TRBV5-1 and TRBJ2-1): KAGVTQTPRYLIKTRGQQVTLSCSPISGHRSVSWYQQTPGQGLQFLFEYFSETQRNKGNFPGRFSGRQFSNSRSEMNVSTLELGDSALYLCASSSPLAGGRNEQFFGPGTRLTVL.

The chain combines TRBV19 with TRBJ1-2, with D hard to call. Germline-derived CDR1 and CDR2 are LNHDA and SQIVND (reference sequence). The V end was cut by 3 bases, the J end by 8 bases, with 22 bases between. This CDR3 spans 16 amino acids. This chain's CDR3 is CASSIRWQDYKHGYTF. The CDR3 DNA is TGTGCCAGTAGTATTAGGTGGCAGGATTACAAGCACGGCTACACCTTC.

This chain links TRBV30 with TRBJ1-1, with a possible D match to TRBD1 (6 bases). The CDR3 has 15 residues. Germline lookup yields CDR1 GTSNPN and CDR2 SVGIG (reference sequence). V was trimmed by 3 bases and J by 0 bases, leaving 14 bases between them. The DNA of the CDR3 is TGTGCCTGGAGCGGGGGGGCCGGAATGAACACTGAAGCTTTCTTT. It codes for CAWSGGAGMNTEAFF.

The chain employs TRBV2 and TRBJ1-2, with D unclear. The CDR3 spans 13 residues. Looked up from germline, CDR1 is SNHLY and CDR2 is FYNNEI. V was pared by 5 bases and J by 3 bases, with 10 bases between. The CDR3 sequence is CASSSGSYYGYTF. Here the CDR3 DNA reads TGTGCCAGCAGTAGTGGGAGCTACTATGGCTACACCTTC.

V gene TRBV7-9 combines with J gene TRBJ1-1, with 10 bases matching TRBD1. The CDR3 has 14 amino acids. CDR1 is SEHNR and CDR2 is FQNEAQ in the germline V gene (reference sequence). The V and J ends lost 5 bases and 5 bases, in that order; junction bases with no gene match: 5. The CDR3 DNA reads as TGTGCCAGCAGCCCGACAGGGGGCACTACTGAAGCTTTCTTT. It codes for CASSPTGGTTEAFF.

The gene calls are TRBV7-2 and TRBJ2-4; 7 positions match TRBD2. Germline V gives CDR1 SGHTA, CDR2 FQGNSA. J gave up 0 bases and V 3 bases, and 2 bases lay outside the gene matches. The CDR3 loop spans 15 amino acids. The CDR3 loop reads CASSLGGTAKNIQYF. CDR3 DNA sequence: TGTGCCAGCAGCTTGGGGGGGACAGCCAAAAACATTCAGTACTTC.